These T cell receptor beta chains were read from a single sample in a study of CD8 T cells in Susac syndrome. A single record per CDR3 protein comes from TCRdb applying MiXCR to the immunoSEQ multiplex PCR reads. Altogether about 100,000 distinct CDR3 sequences are present, 95% being singletons, with the ten largest covering around 0.3%. Sample: CD8+ T cells from PBMCs. These receptors originate from a human donor with Susac syndrome. The CDR3 runs from the conserved cysteine through the conserved F or W. Fields, in order: D gene, clone size, J gene, CDR3 length, V gene, CDR3 DNA, CDR3 protein. D genes are given only for firm matches. Size is omitted from some rows. Given values are once, few, many or a class for expanded clones.

NA once TRBJ2-1 12 TRBV5-1 TGCGCCAGCAGCTTGGTTGACGTTGAGCAGTTCTTC CASSLVDVEQFF
NA NA TRBJ2-1 13 TRBV3-1 TGTGCCAGCAGCCAAGATCTCCTAGCGATGCAGTTCTTC CASSQDLLAMQFF
TRBD1 NA TRBJ1-2 14 TRBV12-3/TRBV12-4 TGTGCCAGCAGTTTCGAGGGGGCGAGGTATGGCTACACCTTC CASSFEGARYGYTF
NA NA TRBJ2-5 14 TRBV5-1 TGCGCCAGCAGCTTGGCGGGGTTGAGAGAGACCCAGTACTTC CASSLAGLRETQYF
NA NA TRBJ2-2 13 TRBV9 TGTGCCAGCAGCGGACTTGTGTACGGGGAGCTGTTTTTT CASSGLVYGELFF
TRBD1 NA TRBJ1-3 17 TRBV20-1 TGCAGTGCTAGATCCCAGGGGGTAACGGGCTCTGGAAACACCATATATTTT CSARSQGVTGSGNTIYF
TRBD2 NA TRBJ2-1 14 TRBV4-1 TGCGCCAGCAGACGGACTAGTGGTGCCATTGAGCAGTTCTTC CASRRTSGAIEQFF
NA NA TRBJ2-7 14 TRBV12-3/TRBV12-4 TGTGCCAGCAGTTTACGACCCCCGGACGACGAGCAGTACTTC CASSLRPPDDEQYF
TRBD2 NA TRBJ2-7 14 TRBV5-6 TGTGCCAGCACCCGGGGGGGCCGCTATGGCGAGCAGTACTTC CASTRGGRYGEQYF
NA NA TRBJ2-4 14 TRBV3-1 TGTGCCAGCAGCCACCTAATAGCCAAAAACATTCAGTACTTC CASSHLIAKNIQYF
NA NA TRBJ2-7 12 TRBV24-1 TGTGCCACCAGTGCAGGGTCGGGCGAGCAGTACTTC CATSAGSGEQYF
TRBD2 NA TRBJ2-1 16 TRBV27 TGTGCCAGCAGTTTATGGGGGGGAGGGCTGATTAATGAGCAGTTCTTC CASSLWGGGLINEQFF
NA once TRBJ2-1 15 TRBV29-1 TGCAGCGTCCCTTCCACGGTCAAGAGGGTCAATGAGCAGTTCTTC CSVPSTVKRVNEQFF
NA NA TRBJ2-1 13 TRBV20-1 TGCAGTGCTAGAGATCTTGAGGTCAATGAGCAGTTCTTC CSARDLEVNEQFF
NA NA TRBJ2-7 13 TRBV4-1 TGCGCCAGCAGTTGGGACACCGCCTACGAGCAGTACTTC CASSWDTAYEQYF
NA NA TRBJ2-3 13 TRBV29-1 TGCAGCGTTGTTGCCGGGAACTCAGATACGCAGTATTTT CSVVAGNSDTQYF